These 17 T cell receptor beta chains came from one sample sequenced in a study of immune evolution from preneoplasia to lung adenocarcinoma (dated by TCRdb to the early 2020s). Libraries were prepared through the immunoSEQ multiplex PCR assay. Sourced from immuneACCESS, this table was stored by TCRdb with only in-frame sequences that have V and J called. A share of the clones is absent; for the studies checked, an unresolved V gene accounts for under half, and the remainder has no known explanation. This sample lists thousands of clones; about 85% were detected once. The ten largest clonotypes hold 20% to 25% of the sample. The sequencing input was FFPE adjacent normal lung tissue. All receptors derive from a person aged 55-80 years with lung adenocarcinoma.

V usage is TRBV7-9 and J usage is TRBJ2-6; D possibly corresponds to TRBD1 (6 bases). The CDR3 has 14 residues. Deletions cut 11 bases from V and 0 bases from J, with 11 bases between. Germline loops: CDR1 SEHNR, CDR2 FQNEAQ (reference sequence). The CDR3 DNA is TGTGCCTCACAGGGTGCCTCTGGGGCCAACGTCCTGACTTTC. Translating it yields CASQGASGANVLTF.

CDR3 sequence reads: CAWNTLYNEQFF. The CDR3 coding sequence is TGTGCCTGGAATACCCTTTACAATGAGCAGTTCTTC. The chain carries TRBV30 and TRBJ2-1; D is ambiguous. CDR1 GTSNPN and CDR2 SVGIG come from the germline V gene (reference sequence). CDR3 length: 12 residues. Trimming took off 4 bases at V and 4 bases at J, with 8 bases between the two ends.

This clone is medium-sized in the sample. The chain uses TRBV7-9 and TRBJ2-3; D not certain. Looked up from germline, CDR1 is SEHNR and CDR2 is FQNEAQ (reference sequence). The CDR3 sequence is 13 residues long. The V end was cut by 8 bases, the J end by 4 bases, with 13 bases between. The CDR3 sequence is CASGPLPSDTQYF. The DNA of the CDR3 is TGTGCCAGCGGTCCACTACCTTCAGATACGCAGTATTTT.

The rearrangement uses TRBV30 and TRBJ1-1, with TRBD1 as a possible D gene (5 bases). The germline V gene has CDR1 GTSNPN and CDR2 SVGIG (reference sequence). V was clipped by 2 bases and J by 6 bases, with 16 bases between them. The CDR3 is made up of 14 amino acids. The CDR3 sequence: CAWSTGGRGAEAFF. The CDR3 DNA reads TGTGCCTGGAGTACGGGGGGAAGGGGCGCTGAAGCTTTCTTT.

This rearrangement joins TRBV11-2 to TRBJ2-7; D call uncertain. Germline V gene data show CDR1 as SGHAT and CDR2 as FQNNGV. V lost 4 bases to trimming and J lost 4 bases, with 8 bases between them. The length of the CDR3 is 12 residues. The DNA of the CDR3 is TGTGCCAGCAGCTCTTCGTGGTACGAGCAGTACTTC. This encodes CASSSSWYEQYF.

This clone was observed a handful of times. V gene TRBV5-1 combines with J gene TRBJ1-1, with D tentatively TRBD1 (6 bases). The CDR3 is 17 residues long. Germline lookup yields CDR1 SGHRS and CDR2 YFSETQ. With 0 bases removed from V and 1 base from J, the gap between germline ends came to 16 bases. CDR3 sequence reads: CASSLAGLGGQNTEAFF. CDR3 DNA: TGCGCCAGCAGCTTGGCCGGGTTGGGGGGGCAGAACACTGAAGCTTTCTTT.

The chain links TRBV4-1 to TRBJ2-7, with 8 bases matching TRBD2. Germline V gene data show CDR1 as MGHRA and CDR2 as YSYEKL. The length of the CDR3 is 17 residues. The V segment lost 1 base and the J segment 6 bases; nucleotides outside the gene matches: 14. DNA of the CDR3: TGCGCCAGCAGCCAAGGCAGGGATAAAGCGGGAGTAGTCGAGCAGTACTTC. It codes for CASSQGRDKAGVVEQYF.

A remark on this clone: The sample carries other DNA sequences with the same CDR3. CDR3 residues: CASSLGTKYEQYF. DNA of the CDR3: TGTGCCAGCAGTTTGGGCACCAAGTACGAGCAGTACTTC. The chain combines TRBV28 with TRBJ2-7; no definite D call. Trimming cost V 3 bases and J 4 bases, with 10 bases left between them. Germline V gives CDR1 MDHEN, CDR2 SYDVKM. The CDR3 is 13 amino acids.

CDR3 in amino acids: CASSPPGQGIEQYF. The CDR3 coding sequence is TGTGCCAGCAGCCCGCCGGGACAGGGGATCGAGCAGTACTTC. The chain combines TRBV5-6 with TRBJ2-7, with 10 bases fitting TRBD1. The germline V gene encodes CDR1 SGHDT and CDR2 YYEEEE. The CDR3 extends over 14 amino acids. With 4 bases clipped from V and 6 bases from J, the junction kept 7 bases outside the gene matches.

This clone was detected only a few times. The CDR3 DNA reads TGTGCCATCGGGGGGACTAGCGGGGGGGCTTCCTACAATGAGCAGTTCTTC. Translating it yields CAIGGTSGGASYNEQFF. V and J are TRBV10-3 and TRBJ2-1, with 16 positions matching TRBD2. V lost 8 bases and J lost 1; bases outside the gene matches: 5. Per the germline V gene, CDR1 is ENHRY and CDR2 is SYGVKD. The CDR3 spans 17 residues.

A word on this clone: Given a far larger clone just one base away, this is likely a sequencing read error. The genes are TRBV2 and TRBJ1-6, with a tentative D call TRBD1 (6 bases). This CDR3 is 15 amino acids long. Germline CDR1 SNHLY, CDR2 FYNNEI. CDR3 amino acids: CASSDGDMGRSPRHF. DNA for the CDR3: TGTGCCAGCAGCGACGGGGACATGGGAAGATCACCCCGCCACTTT.

The chain recombines TRBV7-2 with TRBJ2-1; the D is unclear. This CDR3 comprises 12 residues. The germline gives CDR1 SGHTA, CDR2 FQGNSA. V gave up 2 bases and J gave up 9 bases, with 8 bases separating them. The CDR3 sequence is CASSLRRGEQFF. The DNA for the CDR3 is TGTGCCAGCAGCTTAAGGCGAGGTGAGCAGTTCTTC.

The rearrangement links TRBV4-1 to TRBJ1-1, with a weak D call TRBD1 (5 bases). Germline assignment: CDR1 MGHRA and CDR2 YSYEKL. Trimming stripped 2 bases from V and 8 bases from J, with 12 bases between. This CDR3 spans 13 amino acids. CDR3 DNA: TGCGCCAGCAGCCAACCCCCGGGGGACGAAGCTTTCTTT. Translating it yields CASSQPPGDEAFF.

This clone was counted between two and nine times. Other DNA sequences in this sample translate to the same CDR3. The rearrangement links TRBV5-4 to TRBJ2-1, with D possibly matching TRBD2 (5 bases). V was shortened by 0 bases and J by 10 bases, with 14 bases between the two germline ends. The CDR3 consists of 14 residues. CDR1 and CDR2 from the germline V gene are SGHNT and YYREEE (reference sequence). The CDR3 spells CASSLAPTADEQFF. The DNA of the CDR3 is TGTGCCAGCAGCTTGGCGCCCACAGCGGACGAGCAGTTCTTC.

Points on this clone: This CDR3 is also generated by other DNA sequences in the sample. The chain links TRBV18 to TRBJ1-1, with a possible D match to TRBD1 (6 bases). This CDR3 is built from 14 residues. Germline CDR1 reads KGHSH; CDR2 reads LQKENI. V lost 2 bases and J 5 bases, leaving 12 bases between the germline ends. The chain's CDR3 is CASSPGQRGTEAFF. In nucleotides, the CDR3 is TGTGCCAGCTCACCAGGACAGCGAGGGACTGAAGCTTTCTTT.

Notes on this clone: The identical CDR3 is also encoded by other nucleotide sequences in the sample. The rearrangement links TRBV5-1 to TRBJ1-3, with unresolved D. Germline V gene lookup returns CDR1 SGHRS and CDR2 YFSETQ. V dropped 0 bases and J dropped 0 bases, with 7 bases sitting between them. CDR3 length equals 15 residues. CDR3 sequence: CASSLVAGSGNTIYF. CDR3 sequence (DNA): TGCGCCAGCAGCTTGGTGGCAGGCTCTGGAAACACCATATATTTT.

This clone was observed a handful of times. The V call is TRBV11-2, the J call TRBJ2-2, with 9 nucleotides matching TRBD1. Germline loops: CDR1 SGHAT, CDR2 FQNNGV. J gave up 5 bases and V 5 bases, and 6 bases lay outside the gene matches. The CDR3 contains 15 residues. This chain's CDR3 is CASSTPGQGTGELFF. CDR3 DNA sequence: TGTGCCAGCAGCACCCCGGGACAGGGTACCGGGGAGCTGTTTTTT.